This T cell receptor (beta chain) was identified during a study of cytomegalovirus exposure and HLA in healthy donors. Study in general: An early data release held tens of millions of unique TCRs from HLA-typed donors.

On this clone itself: Its antigen is not known.

The study, taken as a whole, reports: Most subjects' HLA-A and HLA-B alleles were reportedly predicted from TCR beta sequences.

The PCR used 60 Vbeta and 13 Jbeta primers. The data were produced by immunoSEQ multiplex PCR, yet TCRdb's version contains in-frame clones alone and is incomplete. The repertoire holds about 170,000 clones, with approximately 84% as singletons. V trimming: 6 bases; J trimming: 5 bases; junction bases outside the gene matches: 8. This CDR3 contains 15 residues. Germline values: CDR1 MNHEY, CDR2 SVGAGI. The material sequenced was PBMCs. This sequence joins TRBV6-5 and TRBJ2-3; 10 positions agree with TRBD1. This clonotype was obtained from a young man in good health and CMV-seropositive. CDR3 protein: CASSTGTGEKDTQYF. CDR3 nucleotides: TGTGCCAGCAGCACCGGGACAGGGGAGAAAGATACGCAGTATTTT.